This TCR beta chain was sequenced in a study of blood T cell repertoires in COVID-19. About the study: Samples taken during acute and convalescent COVID-19 were collected in the United States, Italy and Spain. The analysed material was cDNA or gDNA that came from T cells, B-cell-depleted T cells, or PBMCs.

Participants' own reports of clinical history determined their cohort assignment. In the authors' methods: Researchers report that nucleated cell counts were estimated from reference gene primer amplification. Assay: immunoSEQ multiplex PCR; the TCRdb copy retains only in-frame clones and omits some. V and J calls and clone size are those listed in that table; D and trimming were worked out from the DNA. This repertoire shows about 400,000 clones, roughly 86% found once; its top ten account for around 1.9%. This CDR3 comprises 15 residues. V lost 3 bases and J 0 bases, leaving 15 bases between the germline ends. Per the germline V gene, CDR1 is DFQATT and CDR2 is SNEGSKA (reference sequence).

Specimen: PBMCs or T cells enriched from blood (not recorded which). The TCR originated in a woman aged 35 to 49 with acute COVID-19. The chain recombines TRBV20-1 with TRBJ2-7; weak D call: TRBD2 (7 bases). CDR3 in DNA: TGCAGTGCTAGTCCGGGGGGCGCGGGCTCCTACGAGCAGTACTTC. This codes for CSASPGGAGSYEQYF.